This record looks at one T cell receptor (beta chain) sequence and its context. Its antigen is currently unknown. The germline CDR1 and CDR2 sequences are SNHLY and FYNNEI. The CDR3 length is 14 residues. Trimming took off 7 bases at V and 9 bases at J, with 21 bases between the two ends. This entry is derived from a study of vaccination effects on CD4 cells after COVID-19. Study-wide results and limits: Vaccine-induced clones in healthy vaccinees cross-reacted with common cold coronaviruses in only 1 of 255 cases. Substantial clonal contraction characterized both infection- and vaccine-induced clones late after vaccination.

CD4+ T cells specific for antigen were expanded with viral peptide pools by the ViraFEST assay before sequencing. It was after more than 8 days of culture that CD4+ T cells were isolated. The cohort was immunized with two doses of either the BNT162b2 or mRNA-1273 vaccine. IL-2 at 9 to 10 IU/ml and peptides at around 9.6 ug/ml were added to cultured PBMC, around 1.9 million per well. Only in-frame clones appear in the TCRdb table, and some are missing; sequencing was by immunoSEQ multiplex PCR. The sample has fewer than 90,000 clones, roughly 73% seen once; the top ten hold over 0.95%. Sequences were derived from CD4+ T cells from PBMCs cultured with HCoV-OC43 spike peptides, sampled after COVID-19 vaccination. Documented subset: HCoV-OC43 spike overlapping peptide pool stimulation. The source is a human donor who received a COVID-19 vaccine. The gene calls are TRBV2 and TRBJ1-2; TRBD1 is a possible D gene (6 bases). CDR3 bases: TGTGCCAGCATTTTCAACAGGGACGGCCGCAGCTACACCTTC. This codes for CASIFNRDGRSYTF.